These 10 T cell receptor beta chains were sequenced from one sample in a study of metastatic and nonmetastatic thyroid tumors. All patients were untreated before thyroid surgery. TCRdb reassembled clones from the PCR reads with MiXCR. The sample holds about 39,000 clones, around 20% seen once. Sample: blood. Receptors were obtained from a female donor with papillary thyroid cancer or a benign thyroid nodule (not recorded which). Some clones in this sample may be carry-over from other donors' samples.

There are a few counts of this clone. The CDR3: CASSRTGYGYTF. The DNA for the CDR3 is TGTGCCAGCAGCAGAACCGGTTATGGCTACACCTTC. The rearrangement joins TRBV6-2 or TRBV6-3 to TRBJ1-2; D is undetermined. This CDR3 region has 12 residues. The germline gives CDR1 MNHEY, CDR2 SVGEGT. Trimming stripped 6 bases from V and 5 bases from J, with 10 bases between.

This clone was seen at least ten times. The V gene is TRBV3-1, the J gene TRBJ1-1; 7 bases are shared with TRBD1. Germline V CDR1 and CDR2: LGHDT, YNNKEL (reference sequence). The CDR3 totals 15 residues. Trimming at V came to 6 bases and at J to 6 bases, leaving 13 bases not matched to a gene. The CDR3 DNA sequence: TGTGCCAGCAGACTCCTAGGGGGCGGAGTCGCTGAAGCTTTCTTT. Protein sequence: CASRLLGGGVAEAFF.

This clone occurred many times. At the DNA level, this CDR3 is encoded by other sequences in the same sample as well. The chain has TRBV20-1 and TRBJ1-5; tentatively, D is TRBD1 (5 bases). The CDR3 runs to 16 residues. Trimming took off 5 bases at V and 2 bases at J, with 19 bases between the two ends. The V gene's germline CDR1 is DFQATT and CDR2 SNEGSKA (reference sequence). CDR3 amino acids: CSAGRGGGFGNQPQHF. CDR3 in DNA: TGCAGTGCTGGGCGCGGGGGGGGTTTCGGCAATCAGCCCCAGCATTTT.

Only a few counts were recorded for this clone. Here the CDR3 DNA reads TGTGCCAGCAGCATCAGCGGGACCACCTACGAGCAGTACTTC. Translating gives CASSISGTTYEQYF. The chain couples TRBV12-3 or TRBV12-4 to TRBJ2-7; 7 bases are shared with TRBD2. Trimming cost V 6 bases and J 2 bases; bases outside gene matches: 7. There are 14 residues in the CDR3.

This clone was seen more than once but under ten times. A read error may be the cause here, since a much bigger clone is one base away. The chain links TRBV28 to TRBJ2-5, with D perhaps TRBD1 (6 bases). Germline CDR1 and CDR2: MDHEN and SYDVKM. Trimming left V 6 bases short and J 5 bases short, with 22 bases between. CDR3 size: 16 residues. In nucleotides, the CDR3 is TGTGCCAGCAGAAGTCCCTCAGGGGATGCCAAGGAGACCCAGTACTTC. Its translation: CASRSPSGDAKETQYF.

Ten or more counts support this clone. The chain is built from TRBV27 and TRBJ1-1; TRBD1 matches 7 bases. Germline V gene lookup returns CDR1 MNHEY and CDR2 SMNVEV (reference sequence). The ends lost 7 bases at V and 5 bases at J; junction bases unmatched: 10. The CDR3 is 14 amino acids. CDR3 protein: CASTPRGGGTEAFF. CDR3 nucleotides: TGTGCCAGCACTCCCAGGGGGGGCGGTACTGAAGCTTTCTTT.

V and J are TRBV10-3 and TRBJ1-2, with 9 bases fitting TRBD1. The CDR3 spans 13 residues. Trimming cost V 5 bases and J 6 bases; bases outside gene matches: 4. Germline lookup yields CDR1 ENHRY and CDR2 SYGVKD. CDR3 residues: CAISWGQGDGYTF. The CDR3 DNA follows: TGTGCCATCAGTTGGGGACAGGGAGATGGCTACACCTTC.

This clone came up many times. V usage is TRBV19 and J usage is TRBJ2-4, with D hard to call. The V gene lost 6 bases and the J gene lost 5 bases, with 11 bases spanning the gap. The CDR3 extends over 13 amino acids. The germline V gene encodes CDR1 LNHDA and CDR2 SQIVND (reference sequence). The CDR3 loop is CASRAMNENIQYF. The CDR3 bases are TGTGCCAGTAGGGCCATGAACGAAAACATTCAGTACTTC.

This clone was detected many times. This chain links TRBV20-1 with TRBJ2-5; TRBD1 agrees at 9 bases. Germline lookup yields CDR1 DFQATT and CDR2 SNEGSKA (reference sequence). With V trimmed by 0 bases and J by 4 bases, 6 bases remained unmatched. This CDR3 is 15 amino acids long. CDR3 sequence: CSARDQYRGRETQYF. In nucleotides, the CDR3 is TGCAGTGCTAGAGATCAATACAGGGGGCGAGAGACCCAGTACTTC.

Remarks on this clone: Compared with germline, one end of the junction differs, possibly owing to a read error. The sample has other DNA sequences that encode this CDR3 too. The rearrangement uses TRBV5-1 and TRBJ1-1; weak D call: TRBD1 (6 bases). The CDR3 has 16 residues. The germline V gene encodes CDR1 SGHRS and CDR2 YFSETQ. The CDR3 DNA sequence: TGCGCCAGCAGTCCGACAGGTGGCGTCTTGGACACTGAAGCCTTCTTT. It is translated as CASSPTGGVLDTEAFF.